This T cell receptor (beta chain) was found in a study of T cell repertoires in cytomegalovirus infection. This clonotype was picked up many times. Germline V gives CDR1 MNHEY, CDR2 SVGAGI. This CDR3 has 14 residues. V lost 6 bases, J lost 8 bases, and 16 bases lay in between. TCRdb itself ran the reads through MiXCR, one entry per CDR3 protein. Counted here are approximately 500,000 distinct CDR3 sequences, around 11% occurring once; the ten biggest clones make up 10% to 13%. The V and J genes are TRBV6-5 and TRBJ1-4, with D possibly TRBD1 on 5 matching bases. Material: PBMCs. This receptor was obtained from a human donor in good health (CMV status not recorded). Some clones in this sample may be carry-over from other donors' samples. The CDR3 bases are TGTGCCAGCAGCTTCAGGGTAACCCAGGAAAAACTGTTTTTT. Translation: CASSFRVTQEKLFF.